Described below is a single T cell receptor (beta chain) sequence and its context. The data originate from a study of T cell responses to AZD1222 COVID-19 vaccine. This CDR3 is 16 amino acids long. V gave up 2 bases and J gave up 6 bases; unmatched junction bases: 9. Germline lookup yields CDR1 MDHEN and CDR2 SYDVKM. Produced via immunoSEQ multiplex PCR; TCRdb's table is partial and in-frame only. The sample lists over 110,000 clones; 90% were seen once. The TCR originated in an adult who received the AZD1222 COVID-19 vaccine. The J gene is TRBJ2-1, the V gene TRBV28; 8 nucleotides line up with TRBD2. Sequenced material: peripheral blood, taken 28 days after the second AZD1222 dose. The CDR3 is CASSLGMRSGSNEQFF. The CDR3 DNA reads as TGTGCCAGCAGTTTAGGTATGCGGAGCGGGAGCAATGAGCAGTTCTTC.